These 24 T cell receptor beta chains were all obtained from the same sample, sequenced in a study of blood T cell repertoires in COVID-19. The assay was immunoSEQ multiplex PCR, and TCRdb's table has in-frame clones only and misses some. This table has 90,000 to 120,000 clones, approximately 86% appearing once. Sequencing was performed on PBMCs or T cells enriched from blood (not recorded which). These TCRs come from a woman aged 45-59 years who had recovered from COVID-19.

The chain combines TRBV28 with TRBJ1-5; 11 bases are shared with TRBD1. Germline lookup yields CDR1 MDHEN and CDR2 SYDVKM. V was pared by 5 bases and J by 6 bases, with 12 bases of the junction left unmatched. This CDR3 spans 17 amino acids. The CDR3 nucleotides read TGTGCCAGCAGTCCCATGGGGACAGGGGGTGTGGGTCAGCCCCAGCATTTT. This sequence encodes CASSPMGTGGVGQPQHF.

This clone has only a few counts. The chain recombines TRBV6-2 or TRBV6-3 with TRBJ2-3; 8 positions match TRBD1. CDR1 is MNHEY, CDR2 SVGEGT, per germline. The junction had 6 bases not matched to a gene; V was cut back by 5 bases and J by 2 bases. This CDR3 region has 15 residues. For the CDR3, the DNA is TGTGCCAGCAGTCTAAGACAGGGGAACACAGATACGCAGTATTTT. This codes for CASSLRQGNTDTQYF.

A few counts support this clone. J is TRBJ2-7 and V is TRBV28, with TRBD2 matching 13 bases. The CDR3 loop spans 20 amino acids. Germline lookup yields CDR1 MDHEN and CDR2 SYDVKM. V was clipped by 6 bases and J by 3 bases; unmatched bases: 20. The CDR3 sequence: CASSQTYGRTSGRVHYEQYF. The CDR3 DNA reads as TGTGCCAGCAGCCAAACGTACGGTAGAACTAGCGGGAGGGTTCACTACGAGCAGTACTTC.

V is TRBV5-1 and J is TRBJ2-7, with a weak D call TRBD2 (5 bases). Germline CDR1 SGHRS, CDR2 YFSETQ. There are 13 residues in the CDR3. The ends were cut back, 2 bases at V and 2 bases at J, with 8 bases in the middle. The CDR3 region is CASSFEGTYEQYF. CDR3 nucleotide sequence: TGCGCCAGCAGCTTCGAGGGTACCTACGAGCAGTACTTC.

CDR3: CASSQRDPLGSQETQYF. The CDR3 DNA is TGTGCCAGCAGTCAACGCGACCCACTAGGTTCCCAAGAGACCCAGTACTTC. The chain links TRBV6-6 to TRBJ2-5; D is possibly TRBD2 (5 bases). Trimming shortened V by 5 bases and J by 1 base, and 20 bases separated the two germline ends. Germline V gene lookup returns CDR1 MNHNY and CDR2 SVGAGI (reference sequence). This CDR3 is built from 17 residues.

This clone appeared a few times. The chain employs TRBV18 and TRBJ2-7; tentatively, D is TRBD2 (6 bases). The CDR3 is 15 amino acids. The germline V gene has CDR1 KGHSH and CDR2 LQKENI. The V gene lost 6 bases and the J gene lost 7 bases, with 22 bases spanning the gap. CDR3 in amino acids: CASSLNGAGGKEQYF. In DNA form, the CDR3 reads TGTGCCAGCTCCCTCAATGGCGCCGGGGGAAAGGAGCAGTACTTC.

This chain uses TRBV11-3 with TRBJ2-1; the match to TRBD2 covers 7 bases. With 1 base clipped from V and 5 bases from J, the junction kept 5 bases outside the gene matches. The length of the CDR3 is 15 residues. Germline CDR1 SGHNT, CDR2 YENEEA. The chain's CDR3 is CASSLGGSVNNEQFF. The DNA of the CDR3 is TGTGCCAGCAGCTTAGGCGGGAGTGTCAACAATGAGCAGTTCTTC. Drawing the rest from reference TRBV11-3 and TRBJ2-1, the complete variable domain is EAGVVQSPRYKIIEKKQPVAFWCNPISGHNTLYWYLQNLGQGPELLIRYENEEAVDDSQLPKDRFSAERLKGVDSTLKIQPAELGDSAVYLCASSLGGSVNNEQFFGPGTRLTVL.

This chain uses TRBV18 with TRBJ1-4; 8 nucleotides align to TRBD1. The CDR3 consists of 15 residues. V was pared by 5 bases and J by 6 bases, with 8 bases of the junction left unmatched. Germline V lookup: CDR1 KGHSH, CDR2 LQKENI. Here the CDR3 DNA reads TGTGCCAGCTCAGCCACAGGGGGTGTATATGAAAAACTGTTTTTT. Translation gives CASSATGGVYEKLFF.

This chain uses TRBV28 with TRBJ1-2; a weak D match, TRBD1 (6 bases). Trimming shortened V by 6 bases and J by 7 bases, and 15 bases separated the two germline ends. CDR1 is MDHEN, CDR2 SYDVKM, per germline. The CDR3 extends over 13 amino acids. The CDR3 sequence: CASRGGAFGGYTF. The CDR3 nucleotides are TGTGCCAGCAGGGGGGGGGCGTTCGGTGGCTACACCTTC.

The CDR3 coding sequence is TGTGCCAGCAGCCAAGCTCGGTACGAGCAGTACTTC. It yields the protein CASSQARYEQYF. V and J are TRBV3-1 (or the pseudogene TRBV3-2) and TRBJ2-7, with D hard to call. CDR1 is LGHDT, CDR2 YNNKEL, per germline (reference sequence). This CDR3 region has 12 residues. The V end lost 1 base, the J end lost 4 bases, and 5 bases lay between the germline ends.

This clone was seen a handful of times. The V gene is TRBV7-7, the J gene TRBJ2-3, with TRBD2 identical over 12 bases. The CDR3 has 15 amino acids. Germline-derived CDR1 and CDR2 are SSHAT and FNYEAQ (reference sequence). Trimming took 6 bases from V and 3 from J; bases not matched to a gene: 4. CDR3 DNA: TGTGCCAGCAGTCCACTAGCGGGAGGTACAGATACGCAGTATTTT. Its protein is CASSPLAGGTDTQYF.

This clone was observed a handful of times. This rearrangement joins TRBV10-1 to TRBJ2-1; 8 bases line up with TRBD2. The CDR3 has 16 residues. Germline V gene sequence: CDR1 WNHNN, CDR2 SYGVQD (reference sequence). Germline trimming cut 6 bases from V and 4 bases from J; bases unmatched to any gene: 11. CDR3 residues: CASSGTGRAGYNEQFF. Written as DNA, the CDR3 is TGCGCCAGCAGCGGTACCGGGAGGGCCGGATACAATGAGCAGTTCTTC.

This sequence joins TRBV6-5 and TRBJ1-1; D might be TRBD1 (5 bases). The CDR3 length is 15 residues. Germline-derived CDR1 and CDR2 are MNHEY and SVGAGI. The V end lost 6 bases, the J end lost 1 base, and 15 bases lay between the germline ends. The CDR3 reads CASSLPTASNTEAFF. Here the CDR3 DNA reads TGTGCCAGCAGCCTTCCGACAGCCTCGAACACTGAAGCTTTCTTT.

This rearrangement joins TRBV5-4 to TRBJ2-1, with 10 bases matching TRBD2. Germline CDR1 SGHNT, CDR2 YYREEE (reference sequence). The CDR3 is 15 residues long. V shed 4 bases and J 6 bases; nucleotides not matched to a gene: 7. The CDR3 loop is CASSPLAGAFNEQFF. CDR3 nucleotide sequence: TGTGCCAGCAGCCCTCTAGCGGGGGCCTTCAATGAGCAGTTCTTC.

This chain links TRBV21-1 with TRBJ2-1; the DNA was not compared with TRBD1, the D call given in the table. TRBV21-1 is flagged as a pseudogene. The CDR3 covers 14 residues. DNA for the CDR3: TGTGCCAGCAGCAAAGCAACCCCAGGCAATGAGCAGTTCTTC. Translating gives CASSKATPGNEQFF.

The gene calls are TRBV5-1 and TRBJ1-1; possible D gene TRBD1, 6 bases. With 1 base removed from V and 0 bases from J, the gap between germline ends came to 10 bases. The CDR3 contains 15 residues. CDR1 and CDR2 from the germline V gene are SGHRS and YFSETQ. DNA of the CDR3: TGCGCCAGCAGCTTGTTTGGACAGTTGAACACTGAAGCTTTCTTT. Protein sequence: CASSLFGQLNTEAFF.

V is TRBV7-2 and J is TRBJ2-1, with 10 bases that match TRBD2. J was trimmed by 7 bases and V by 5 bases; bases with no gene match: 5. The V gene's germline CDR1 is SGHTA and CDR2 FQGNSA. This CDR3 region has 14 residues. Here the CDR3 DNA reads TGTGCCAGCAGCCGGACTAGCGGCTGGAATGAGCAGTTCTTC. This codes for CASSRTSGWNEQFF.

V gene TRBV10-1 combines with J gene TRBJ2-5, with 7 bases matching TRBD2. The CDR3 length is 13 residues. The ends lost 4 bases at V and 4 bases at J; junction bases unmatched: 3. Looked up from germline, CDR1 is WNHNN and CDR2 is SYGVQD (reference sequence). DNA for the CDR3: TGCGCCAGCAGTGGGGTAGCGGGAGAGACCCAGTACTTC. Its protein product is CASSGVAGETQYF.

This clone was counted a few times. The chain combines TRBV28 with TRBJ2-3, with 7 bases that match TRBD2. Germline V gives CDR1 MDHEN, CDR2 SYDVKM. CDR3 length: 17 amino acids. V shed 4 bases and J 0 bases; nucleotides not matched to a gene: 10. The CDR3 bases are TGTGCCAGCAGTTCGCCCGCCCGAGCGGGAAGCACAGATACGCAGTATTTT. Protein: CASSSPARAGSTDTQYF.

The chain links TRBV2 to TRBJ2-1, with TRBD2 matching over 8 bases. This CDR3 is built from 16 residues. Germline CDR1 is SNHLY and CDR2 is FYNNEI. Trimming cost V 4 bases and J 4 bases; bases outside gene matches: 9. The CDR3 nucleotides are TGTGCCAGCAGTGGCCATCTAGCGGGCGGATACAATGAGCAGTTCTTC. This encodes CASSGHLAGGYNEQFF.

This clone was recorded a few times. The rearrangement joins TRBV28 to TRBJ2-7, with TRBD1 matching 8 bases. The CDR3 runs to 17 residues. CDR1 is MDHEN and CDR2 is SYDVKM in the germline V gene. The V segment lost 4 bases and the J segment 3 bases; nucleotides outside the gene matches: 14. The CDR3 region has the DNA TGTGCCAGCAGTTCCCCTCCCGGGGCAGGGGGCCTCTACGAGCAGTACTTC. It is translated as CASSSPPGAGGLYEQYF.

The chain is built from TRBV5-1 and TRBJ2-3, with TRBD2 identical over 7 bases. This CDR3 has 14 residues. CDR1 is SGHRS and CDR2 is YFSETQ in the germline V gene. V shed 2 bases, J shed 4 bases, and the junction held 4 bases outside the gene matches. CDR3 sequence: CASSLGRGADTQYF. The DNA of the CDR3 is TGCGCCAGCAGCTTAGGACGGGGGGCAGATACGCAGTATTTT.

This chain joins TRBV25-1 and TRBJ1-1; D gene unclear. CDR1 is MGHDK and CDR2 is SYGVNS in the germline V gene. Trimming took 2 bases from V and 10 from J, leaving 14 bases between them. This CDR3 comprises 13 residues. The CDR3 reads CASSERDTGGAFF. As DNA, the CDR3 is TGTGCCAGCAGTGAACGGGATACCGGAGGAGCTTTCTTT. The variable domain in full, with the rest retrieved from reference TRBV25-1 and TRBJ1-1, is EADIYQTPRYLVIGTGKKITLECSQTMGHDKMYWYQQDPGMELHLIHYSYGVNSTEKGDLSSESTVSRIRTEHFPLTLESARPSHTSQYLCASSERDTGGAFFGQGTRLTVV.

The rearrangement links TRBV27 to TRBJ2-7; D not resolved. This CDR3 is built from 12 residues. Germline lookup yields CDR1 MNHEY and CDR2 SMNVEV (reference sequence). V was clipped by 4 bases and J by 0 bases, with 4 bases between them. This CDR3 is CASSSSSYEQYF. CDR3 bases: TGTGCCAGCAGTTCGAGCTCCTACGAGCAGTACTTC.